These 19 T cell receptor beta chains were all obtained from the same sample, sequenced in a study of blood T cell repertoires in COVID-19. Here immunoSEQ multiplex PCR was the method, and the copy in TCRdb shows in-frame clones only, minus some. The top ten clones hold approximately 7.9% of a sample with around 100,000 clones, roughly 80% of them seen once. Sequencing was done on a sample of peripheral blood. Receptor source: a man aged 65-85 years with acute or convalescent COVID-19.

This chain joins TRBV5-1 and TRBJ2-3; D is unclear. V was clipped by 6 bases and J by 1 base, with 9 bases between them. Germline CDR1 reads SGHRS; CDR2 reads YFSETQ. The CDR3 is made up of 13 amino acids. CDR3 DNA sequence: TGCGCCAGCAAAATTACTGGCACAGATACGCAGTATTTT. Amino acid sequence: CASKITGTDTQYF. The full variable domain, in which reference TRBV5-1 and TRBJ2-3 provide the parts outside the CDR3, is KAGVTQTPRYLIKTRGQQVTLSCSPISGHRSVSWYQQTPGQGLQFLFEYFSETQRNKGNFPGRFSGRQFSNSRSEMNVSTLELGDSALYLCASKITGTDTQYFGPGTRLTVL.

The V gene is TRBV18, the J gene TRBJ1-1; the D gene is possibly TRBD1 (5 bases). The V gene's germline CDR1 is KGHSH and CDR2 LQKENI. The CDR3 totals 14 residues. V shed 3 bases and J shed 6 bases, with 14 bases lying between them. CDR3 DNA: TGTGCCAGCTCACCCACCACGACCAGGGCTGAAGCTTTCTTT. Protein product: CASSPTTTRAEAFF.

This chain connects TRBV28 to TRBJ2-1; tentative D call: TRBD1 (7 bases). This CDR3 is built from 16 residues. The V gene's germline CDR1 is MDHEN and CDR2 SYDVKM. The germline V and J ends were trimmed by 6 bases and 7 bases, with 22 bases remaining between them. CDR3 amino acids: CASRPQTGRHLNEQFF. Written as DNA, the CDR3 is TGTGCCAGCAGACCCCAGACAGGGAGGCATTTAAATGAGCAGTTCTTC. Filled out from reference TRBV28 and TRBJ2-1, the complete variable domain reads DVKVTQSSRYLVKRTGEKVFLECVQDMDHENMFWYRQDPGLGLRLIYFSYDVKMKEKGDIPEGYSVSREKKERFSLILESASTNQTSMYLCASRPQTGRHLNEQFFGPGTRLTVL.

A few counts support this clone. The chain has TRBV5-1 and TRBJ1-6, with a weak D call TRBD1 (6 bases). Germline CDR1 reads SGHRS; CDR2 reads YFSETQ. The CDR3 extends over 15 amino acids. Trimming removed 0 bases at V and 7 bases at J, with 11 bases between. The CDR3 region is CASSLVRGANSPLHF. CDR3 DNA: TGCGCCAGCAGCTTGGTTCGGGGGGCAAATTCACCCCTCCACTTT. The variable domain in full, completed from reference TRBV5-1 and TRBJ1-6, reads KAGVTQTPRYLIKTRGQQVTLSCSPISGHRSVSWYQQTPGQGLQFLFEYFSETQRNKGNFPGRFSGRQFSNSRSEMNVSTLELGDSALYLCASSLVRGANSPLHFGNGTRLTVT.

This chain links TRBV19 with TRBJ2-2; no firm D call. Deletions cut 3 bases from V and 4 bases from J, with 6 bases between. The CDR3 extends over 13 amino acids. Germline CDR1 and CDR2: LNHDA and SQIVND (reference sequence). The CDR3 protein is CASSMRITGELFF. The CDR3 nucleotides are TGTGCCAGTAGTATGAGGATCACCGGGGAGCTGTTTTTT.

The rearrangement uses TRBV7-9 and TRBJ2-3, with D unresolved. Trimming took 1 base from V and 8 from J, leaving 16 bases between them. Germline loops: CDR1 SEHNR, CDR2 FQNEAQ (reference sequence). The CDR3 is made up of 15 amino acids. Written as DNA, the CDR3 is TGTGCCAGCAGCTTAGTACCCGTCCGCACGGGTACGCAGTATTTT. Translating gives CASSLVPVRTGTQYF.

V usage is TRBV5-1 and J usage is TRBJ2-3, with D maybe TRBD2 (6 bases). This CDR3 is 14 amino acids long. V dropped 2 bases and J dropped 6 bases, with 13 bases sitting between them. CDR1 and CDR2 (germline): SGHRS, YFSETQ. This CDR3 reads CASSFELAKDTQYF. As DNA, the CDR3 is TGCGCCAGCAGCTTTGAGCTAGCGAAGGATACGCAGTATTTT.

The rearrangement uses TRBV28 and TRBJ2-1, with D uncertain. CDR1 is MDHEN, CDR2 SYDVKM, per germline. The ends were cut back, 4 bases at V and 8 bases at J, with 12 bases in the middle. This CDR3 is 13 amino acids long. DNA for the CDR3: TGTGCCAGCAGTTCGAGGAATTGGGATGAGCAGTTCTTC. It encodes CASSSRNWDEQFF. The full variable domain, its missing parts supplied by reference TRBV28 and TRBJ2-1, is DVKVTQSSRYLVKRTGEKVFLECVQDMDHENMFWYRQDPGLGLRLIYFSYDVKMKEKGDIPEGYSVSREKKERFSLILESASTNQTSMYLCASSSRNWDEQFFGPGTRLTVL.

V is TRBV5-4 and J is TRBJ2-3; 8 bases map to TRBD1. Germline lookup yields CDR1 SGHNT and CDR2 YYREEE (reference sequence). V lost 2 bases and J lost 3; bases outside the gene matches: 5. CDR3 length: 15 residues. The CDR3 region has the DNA TGTGCCAGCAGCTTCCCGGACAGGGATACAGATACGCAGTATTTT. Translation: CASSFPDRDTDTQYF.

CDR3 loop: CASRTITEGTEAFF. The DNA of the CDR3 is TGTGCCAGCAGAACCATTACCGAGGGCACTGAAGCTTTCTTT. The chain is built from TRBV2 and TRBJ1-1; D not resolved. Per germline, CDR1 SNHLY and CDR2 FYNNEI. CDR3 length: 14 amino acids. Trimming left V 6 bases short and J 4 bases short, with 15 bases between.

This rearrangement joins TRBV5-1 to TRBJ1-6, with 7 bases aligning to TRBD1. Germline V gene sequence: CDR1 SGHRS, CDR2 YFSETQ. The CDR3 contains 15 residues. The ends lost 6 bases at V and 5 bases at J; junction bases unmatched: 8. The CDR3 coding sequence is TGCGCCAGCAACCGCGGGGACAGTAATAATTCACCCCTCCACTTT. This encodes CASNRGDSNNSPLHF.

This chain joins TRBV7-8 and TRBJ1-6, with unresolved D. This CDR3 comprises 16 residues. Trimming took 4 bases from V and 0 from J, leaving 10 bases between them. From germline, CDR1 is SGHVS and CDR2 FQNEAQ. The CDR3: CASSSFMSSYNSPLHF. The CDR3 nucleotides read TGTGCCAGCAGCTCTTTCATGAGCTCCTATAATTCACCCCTCCACTTT.

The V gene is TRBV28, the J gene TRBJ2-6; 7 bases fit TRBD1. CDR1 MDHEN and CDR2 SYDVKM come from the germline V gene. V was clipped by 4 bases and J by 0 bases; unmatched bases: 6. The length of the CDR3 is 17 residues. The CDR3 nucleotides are TGTGCCAGCAGTTCCCCGGGACAGTTCTCTGGGGCCAACGTCCTGACTTTC. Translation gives CASSSPGQFSGANVLTF.

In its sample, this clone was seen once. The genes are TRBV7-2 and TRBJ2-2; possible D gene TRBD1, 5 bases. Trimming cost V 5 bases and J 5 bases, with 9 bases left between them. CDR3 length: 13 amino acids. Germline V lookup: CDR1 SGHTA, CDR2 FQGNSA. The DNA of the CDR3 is TGTGCCAGCAGCCCCAGGGAAACCGGGGAGCTGTTTTTT. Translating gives CASSPRETGELFF.

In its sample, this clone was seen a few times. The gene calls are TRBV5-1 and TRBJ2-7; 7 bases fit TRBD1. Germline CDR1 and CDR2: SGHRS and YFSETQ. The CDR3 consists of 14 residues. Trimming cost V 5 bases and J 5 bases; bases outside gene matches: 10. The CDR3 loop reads CASSPLGGSDEQYF. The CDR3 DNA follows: TGCGCCAGCAGTCCCTTAGGGGGCTCGGACGAGCAGTACTTC.

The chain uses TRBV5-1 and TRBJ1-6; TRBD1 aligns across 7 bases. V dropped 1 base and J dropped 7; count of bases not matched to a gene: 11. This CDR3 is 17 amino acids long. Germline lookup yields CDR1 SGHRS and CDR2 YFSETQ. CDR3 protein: CASSLLPGQLINSPLHF. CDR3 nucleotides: TGCGCCAGCAGCTTGTTACCGGGACAGCTTATCAATTCACCCCTCCACTTT.

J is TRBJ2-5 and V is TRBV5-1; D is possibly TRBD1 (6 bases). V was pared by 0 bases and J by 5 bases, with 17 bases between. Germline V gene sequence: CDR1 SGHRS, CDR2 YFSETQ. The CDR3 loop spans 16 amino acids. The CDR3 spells CASSLGDLGAGETQYF. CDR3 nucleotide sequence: TGCGCCAGCAGCTTGGGAGATTTGGGGGCCGGGGAGACCCAGTACTTC.

The CDR3 sequence is CASATYGANVLTF. The CDR3 DNA sequence: TGTGCCAGCGCCACTTATGGGGCCAACGTCCTGACTTTC. The rearrangement uses TRBV12-3 or TRBV12-4 and TRBJ2-6, with D uncertain. Trimming shortened V by 8 bases and J by 3 bases, and 8 bases separated the two germline ends. This CDR3 comprises 13 residues.

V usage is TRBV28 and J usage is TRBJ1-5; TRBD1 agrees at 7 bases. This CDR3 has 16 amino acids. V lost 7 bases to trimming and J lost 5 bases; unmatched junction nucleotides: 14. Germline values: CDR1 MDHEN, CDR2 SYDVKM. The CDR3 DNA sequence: TGTGCCAGCATTCCCTGGGGAGGCAGGGGGGATCAGCCCCAGCATTTT. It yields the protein CASIPWGGRGDQPQHF.